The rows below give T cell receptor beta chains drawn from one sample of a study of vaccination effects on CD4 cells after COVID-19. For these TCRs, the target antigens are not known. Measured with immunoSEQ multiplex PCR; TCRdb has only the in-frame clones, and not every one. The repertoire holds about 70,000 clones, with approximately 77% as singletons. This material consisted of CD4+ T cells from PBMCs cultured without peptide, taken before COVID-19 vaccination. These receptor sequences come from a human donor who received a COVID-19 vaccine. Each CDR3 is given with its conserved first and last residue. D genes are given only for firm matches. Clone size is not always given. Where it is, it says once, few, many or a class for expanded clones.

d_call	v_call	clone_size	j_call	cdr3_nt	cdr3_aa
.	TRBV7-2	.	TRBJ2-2	TGTGCCAGCAGCTTAGTATTGGGGGCCAACACCGGGGAGCTGTTTTTT	CASSLVLGANTGELFF
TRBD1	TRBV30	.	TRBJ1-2	TGTGCCTGGCATACAGGGGGCTTTTATGGCTACACCTTC	CAWHTGGFYGYTF
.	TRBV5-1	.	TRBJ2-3	TGCGCCAGCAGCTTGAGAACCCACGCACAAGATACGCAGTATTTT	CASSLRTHAQDTQYF
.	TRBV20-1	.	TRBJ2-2	TGCAGTGCTAGTACCCAGGGAGACGGGGAGCTGTTTTTT	CSASTQGDGELFF
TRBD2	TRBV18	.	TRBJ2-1	TGTGCCAGCTCACCGCGGGAGGGGGTTAGTCCCTACAATGAGCAGTTCTTC	CASSPREGVSPYNEQFF
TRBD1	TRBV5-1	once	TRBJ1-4	TGCGCCAGCAGCTTGTGGACAGGGAAAAATGAAAAACTGTTTTTT	CASSLWTGKNEKLFF
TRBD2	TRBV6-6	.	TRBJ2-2	TGTGCCAGCAGCCCCGCGTCGACTAGCGGGGGGCCCGGGGGCACCGGGGAGCTGTTTTTT	CASSPASTSGGPGGTGELFF
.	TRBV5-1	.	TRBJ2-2	TGCGCCAGCAGGGAAGGATTAGGGGGTTCCGCGAACACCGGGGAGCTGTTTTTT	CASREGLGGSANTGELFF
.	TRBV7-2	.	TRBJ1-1	TGTGCCAGCAGCTTACTCGGGAGCAACTTGAACACTGAAGCTTTCTTT	CASSLLGSNLNTEAFF
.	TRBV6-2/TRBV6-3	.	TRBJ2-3	TGTGCCAGCAGTTACAGGAACCCTAGCACAGATACGCAGTATTTT	CASSYRNPSTDTQYF
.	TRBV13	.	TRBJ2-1	TGTGCCAGCATCCAAATCCTTCGGGACCCCATCGGGAATGAGCAGTTCTTC	CASIQILRDPIGNEQFF
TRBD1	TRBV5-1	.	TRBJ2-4	TGCGCCAGCAGCCGCACCACAGGGGTAGCCAAAAACATTCAGTACTTC	CASSRTTGVAKNIQYF
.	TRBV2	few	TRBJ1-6	TGTGCCAGCAATGAGGATCGGGTTTCACCCCTCCACTTT	CASNEDRVSPLHF
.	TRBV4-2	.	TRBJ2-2	TGTGCCAGCAGCCAGCAGGGGCCTACGAACACCGGGGAGCTGTTTTTT	CASSQQGPTNTGELFF
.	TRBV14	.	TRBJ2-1	TGTGCCAGCAGCCTCGTCGGGGGGCCTCTGCTCTATGAGCAGTTCTTC	CASSLVGGPLLYEQFF
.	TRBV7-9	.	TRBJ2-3	TGTGCCAGCAGCTGGTCCAGGACCTATGGTACGCAGTATTTT	CASSWSRTYGTQYF
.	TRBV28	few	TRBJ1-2	TGTGCCAGCAGTCCCCAGCGAAACTATGGCTACACCTTC	CASSPQRNYGYTF
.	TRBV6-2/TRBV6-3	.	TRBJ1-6	TGTGCCAGCAGTTACGTAAATTCTTCACCCCTCCACTTT	CASSYVNSSPLHF
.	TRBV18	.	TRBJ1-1	TGTGCCAGCTCACCACTATCCGACACTGCGAACACTGAAGCTTTCTTT	CASSPLSDTANTEAFF
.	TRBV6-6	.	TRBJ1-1	TGTGCCAGCAGGATACAGCAGAACACTGAAGCTTTCTTT	CASRIQQNTEAFF
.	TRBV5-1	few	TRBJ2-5	TGCGCCAGCAGCTCCCATGGCGACCAAGAGACCCAGTACTTC	CASSSHGDQETQYF
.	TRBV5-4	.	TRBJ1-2	TGTGCCAGCAGCTTGGGACCGGACATTCGCTCCGTCTATGGCTACACCTTC	CASSLGPDIRSVYGYTF
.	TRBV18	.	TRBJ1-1	TGTGCCAGCGCCACCGGCGGGGGGAGCACTGAAGCTTTCTTT	CASATGGGSTEAFF
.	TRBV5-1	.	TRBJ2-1	TGCGCCAGCAGCTTAGGCGGGGAGTACAATGAGCAGTTCTTC	CASSLGGEYNEQFF
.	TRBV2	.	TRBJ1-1	TGTGCCAGCAAGGGCAGCCAGAACACTGAAGCTTTCTTT	CASKGSQNTEAFF
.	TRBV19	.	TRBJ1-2	TGTGCCAGTAGTTTCGACATACCACCCTATGGCTACACCTTC	CASSFDIPPYGYTF
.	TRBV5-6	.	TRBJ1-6	TGTGCCAGCAGCTTGAGGGGGATCCGGGATTCACCCCTCCACTTT	CASSLRGIRDSPLHF
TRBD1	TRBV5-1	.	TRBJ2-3	TGCGCCAGCAGTTTTGGCCCGGGACAGGGAGGGGATACGCAGTATTTT	CASSFGPGQGGDTQYF
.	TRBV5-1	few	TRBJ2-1	TGCGCCAGCACGAGACAGGAGAACAATGAGCAGTTCTTC	CASTRQENNEQFF